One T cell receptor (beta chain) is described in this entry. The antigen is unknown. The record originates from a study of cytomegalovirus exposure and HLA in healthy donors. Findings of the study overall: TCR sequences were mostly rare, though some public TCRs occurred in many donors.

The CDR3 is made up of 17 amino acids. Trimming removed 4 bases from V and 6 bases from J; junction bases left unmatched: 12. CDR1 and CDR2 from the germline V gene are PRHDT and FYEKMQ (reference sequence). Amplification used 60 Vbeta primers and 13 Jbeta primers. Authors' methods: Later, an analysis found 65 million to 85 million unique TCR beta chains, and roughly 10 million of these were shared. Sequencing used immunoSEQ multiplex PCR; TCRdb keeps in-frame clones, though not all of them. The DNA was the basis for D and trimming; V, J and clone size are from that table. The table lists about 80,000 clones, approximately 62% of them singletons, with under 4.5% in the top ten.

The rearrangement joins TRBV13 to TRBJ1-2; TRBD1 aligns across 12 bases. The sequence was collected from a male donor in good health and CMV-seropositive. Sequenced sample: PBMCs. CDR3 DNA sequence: TGTGCCAGCAGCTGGGGACAGGGGGCCGCGGCCGGCCATGGCTACACCTTC. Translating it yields CASSWGQGAAAGHGYTF.